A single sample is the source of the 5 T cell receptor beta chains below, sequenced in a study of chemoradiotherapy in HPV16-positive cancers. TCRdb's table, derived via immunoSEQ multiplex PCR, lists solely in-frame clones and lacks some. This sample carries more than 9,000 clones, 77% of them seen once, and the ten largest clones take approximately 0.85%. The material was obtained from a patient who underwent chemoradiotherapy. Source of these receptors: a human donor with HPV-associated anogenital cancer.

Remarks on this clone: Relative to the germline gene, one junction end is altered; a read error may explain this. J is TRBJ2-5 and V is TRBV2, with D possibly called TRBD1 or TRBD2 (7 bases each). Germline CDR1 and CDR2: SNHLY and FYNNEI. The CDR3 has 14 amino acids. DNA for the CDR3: TGTGCCAGCGGGGAGGGGGCACTAGAAGAGGCCCAGTACTTC. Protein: CASGEGALEEAQYF.

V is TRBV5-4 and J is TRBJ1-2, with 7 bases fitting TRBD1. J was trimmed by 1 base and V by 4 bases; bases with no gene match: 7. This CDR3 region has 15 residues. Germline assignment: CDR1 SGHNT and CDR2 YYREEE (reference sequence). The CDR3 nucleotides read TGTGCCAGCAGCCCCGGGACAGCTGATAACTATGGCTACACCTTC. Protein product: CASSPGTADNYGYTF.

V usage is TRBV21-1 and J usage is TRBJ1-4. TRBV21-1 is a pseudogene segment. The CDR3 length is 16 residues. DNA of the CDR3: TGTGCCAGCAGCCTGAGGGGGGGGACAGCTAATGAAAAACTGTTTTTT. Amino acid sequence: CASSLRGGTANEKLFF.

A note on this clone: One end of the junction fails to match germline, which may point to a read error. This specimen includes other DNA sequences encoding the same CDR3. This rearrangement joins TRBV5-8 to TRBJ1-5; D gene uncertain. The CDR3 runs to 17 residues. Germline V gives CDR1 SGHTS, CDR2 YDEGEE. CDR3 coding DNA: TGTGCCAGCAGCTTGGGTAGTTATAGGACGGGGAATCAGCCTCAGCATTTT. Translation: CASSLGSYRTGNQPQHF.

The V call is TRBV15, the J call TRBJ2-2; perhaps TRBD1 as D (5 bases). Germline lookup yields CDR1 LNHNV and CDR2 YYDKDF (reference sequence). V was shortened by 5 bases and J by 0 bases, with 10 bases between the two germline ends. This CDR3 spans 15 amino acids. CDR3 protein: CATSGQTANTGELFF. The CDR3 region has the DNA TGTGCCACCAGCGGCCAGACAGCGAACACCGGGGAGCTGTTTTTT.